This TCR beta chain originates from a study of T cell repertoires in cytomegalovirus infection (dated by TCRdb to between 2019 and 2020). In terms of the full investigation: Recently identified HLA-C-restricted CMV epitopes, whose presentation resists viral immunomodulation, were targeted by peptide stimulations together with well-studied HLA-B-restricted epitopes. The HLA type of each donor mattered for the analysis, because public TCR beta signatures pointed to carriage of CMV infection along with the matching HLA type.

The CDR3 contains 13 residues, cysteine and phenylalanine counted. Only the CDR3 DNA is retained, 39 bases long and in frame from the first base. As encoded in the germline V gene (reference sequence), CDR1 is MNHEY while CDR2 is SMNVEV. V is shortened by 6 bases, J by 5 bases, and the region joining them spans 13 bases. The sample's treatment or condition label is to be understood as: in vitro stimulation with specific CMV peptide epitopes to enrich CMV-specific T cells. Regarding this clonotype: Its antigen is unknown. No much larger clonotype is one base removed from it; base qualities were not supplied.

Data came from an Illumina HiSeq 1500. In-frame beta chains were kept once TCRdb had trimmed the public reads at Q25 with fastp and called clones with MiXCR. Every CDR3 protein is listed once, alongside the most common genes and DNA of its rows. The sample includes fewer than 650,000 distinct CDR3 sequences, with 35% to 50% observed a single time. In total, the top ten clones hold over 45% of the sample. Results the study describes overall, beyond this receptor: The ex vivo response was dominated by HLA-C-restricted CMV-specific TCR beta clonotypes, and the single most frequent clonotype in two of eight donors was supplied by these HLA-C-restricted clonotypes. In both this cohort and an independent roughly 360-donor cohort, the cumulative frequency of public TCR beta family members distinguished carriers of CMV infection plus the relevant HLA type.

Here the chain combines TRBV27 and TRBJ2-5, with a tentative D gene TRBD1 over 6 matching bases. The sequence derives from a human donor in good health (CMV status not recorded). Some clones in this sample may be carry-over from other donors' samples. Sequenced here: cultured PBMCs, sampled from culture after CMV antigen stimulation. The bases are TGTGCCAGCAGATCCCCAAGGGGGGAGACCCAGTACTTC. Translation gives CASRSPRGETQYF.